One sample yielded the 15 T cell receptor beta chains listed below, sequenced in a study of beta chain features in type 1 diabetes. Since all of the isolated RNA was reverse transcribed, expressed TCRB transcripts were what got sequenced. Sequenced by immunoSEQ multiplex PCR; TCRdb stores in-frame clones only, minus some. The sample shows under 300,000 clones, 8% of them seen only once. Sequencing used central memory CD4+ T cells from blood. These receptors were obtained from a woman younger than 35 in good health.

Many counts were recorded for this clone. The J gene is TRBJ2-1, the V gene TRBV7-2; D gene unclear. Looked up from germline, CDR1 is SGHTA and CDR2 is FQGNSA. The CDR3 totals 14 residues. Trimming removed 5 bases from V and 6 bases from J, with 14 bases in between. The CDR3 protein is CASSPRLLFNEQFF. DNA of the CDR3: TGTGCCAGCAGCCCCCGCCTCCTTTTCAATGAGCAGTTCTTC.

The rearrangement links TRBV7-8 to TRBJ2-2; possibly TRBD2 for D (5 bases). Germline CDR1 SGHVS, CDR2 FQNEAQ. Trimming removed 5 bases at V and 5 bases at J, with 15 bases between. There are 15 residues in the CDR3. The CDR3 loop is CASSPYGEKTGELFF. For the CDR3, the DNA is TGTGCCAGCAGCCCCTACGGGGAAAAGACCGGGGAGCTGTTTTTT.

This clone was seen more than once but under ten times. The chain uses TRBV7-2 and TRBJ2-2; possibly TRBD2 for D (7 bases). CDR1 and CDR2 (germline): SGHTA, FQGNSA. The V end lost 6 bases, the J end lost 5 bases, and 16 bases lay between the germline ends. The CDR3 is made up of 15 amino acids. The CDR3 DNA reads as TGTGCCAGCAGAGAGGGGGGGCCTCGAACCGGGGAGCTGTTTTTT. Protein product: CASREGGPRTGELFF.

This clone was seen more than once but under ten times. This chain links TRBV6-5 with TRBJ2-5, with D uncertain. Deletions cut 2 bases from V and 1 base from J, with 2 bases between. Germline-derived CDR1 and CDR2 are MNHEY and SVGAGI. CDR3 length: 12 amino acids. The CDR3 sequence: CASSYPQETQYF. CDR3 DNA: TGTGCCAGCAGTTACCCCCAAGAGACCCAGTACTTC.

This sequence joins TRBV28 and TRBJ2-6; unclear D gene. V lost 6 bases and J 4 bases, leaving 13 bases between the germline ends. This CDR3 contains 15 residues. The germline gives CDR1 MDHEN, CDR2 SYDVKM. CDR3 sequence: CASSPRRSGANVLTF. The CDR3 coding sequence is TGTGCCAGCAGCCCAAGGCGATCCGGGGCCAACGTCCTGACTTTC.

This chain joins TRBV5-6 and TRBJ2-7; maybe TRBD1 (6 bases). The V end was cut by 0 bases, the J end by 2 bases, with 21 bases between. The CDR3 sequence is 18 residues long. Germline CDR1 SGHDT, CDR2 YYEEEE. The CDR3 DNA sequence: TGTGCCAGCAGCTTGGATCTGGACAGCAGGAGTATAGCCTACGAGCAGTACTTC. It specifies CASSLDLDSRSIAYEQYF.

This clone has a handful of counts. The chain combines TRBV15 with TRBJ2-3; 10 bases match TRBD2. Looked up from germline, CDR1 is LNHNV and CDR2 is YYDKDF (reference sequence). The trim removed 6 bases at V and 5 bases at J, leaving 11 bases unmatched. The CDR3 is 16 residues long. The CDR3 DNA follows: TGTGCCACCAGTACGCCCCATCTAGCGGGGGTAGATACGCAGTATTTT. Translation gives CATSTPHLAGVDTQYF.

This clone was found a few times. This sequence joins TRBV18 and TRBJ1-6; possible D gene TRBD1, 5 bases. V shed 6 bases and J shed 8 bases, with 14 bases lying between them. The CDR3 length is 14 residues. The germline V gene has CDR1 KGHSH and CDR2 LQKENI. The CDR3 sequence: CASSNGGADSPLHF. CDR3 nucleotide sequence: TGTGCCAGCTCCAACGGCGGGGCAGATTCACCCCTCCACTTT. Supplemented by reference TRBV18 and TRBJ1-6, the full variable domain reads NAGVMQNPRHLVRRRGQEARLRCSPMKGHSHVYWYRQLPEEGLKFMVYLQKENIIDESGMPKERFSAEFPKEGPSILRIQQVVRGDSAAYFCASSNGGADSPLHFGNGTRLTVT.

In its sample, this clone was seen a few times. This chain links TRBV5-4 with TRBJ1-2; D ambiguous. The length of the CDR3 is 12 residues. Germline CDR1 and CDR2: SGHNT and YYREEE (reference sequence). The germline V and J ends were trimmed by 0 bases and 4 bases, with 4 bases remaining between them. The CDR3 DNA reads as TGTGCCAGCAGCTTGGGCACCTATGGCTACACCTTC. Its protein product is CASSLGTYGYTF.

This clone was found once. V is TRBV7-7 and J is TRBJ1-6; unclear D gene. Trimming removed 5 bases at V and 1 base at J, with 3 bases between. CDR3 length: 13 residues. Germline CDR1 is SSHAT and CDR2 is FNYEAQ (reference sequence). The CDR3 DNA follows: TGTGCCAGCAGCCCGTCCTATAATTCACCCCTCCACTTT. Its protein product is CASSPSYNSPLHF. The variable domain in full, completed from reference TRBV7-7 and TRBJ1-6, reads GAGVSQSPRYKVTKRGQDVTLRCDPISSHATLYWYQQALGQGPEFLTYFNYEAQPDKSGLPSDRFSAERPEGSISTLTIQRTEQRDSAMYRCASSPSYNSPLHFGNGTRLTVT.

This chain connects TRBV28 to TRBJ2-1; no clear D. Trimming left V 6 bases short and J 6 bases short, with 21 bases between. The CDR3 totals 16 residues. Germline CDR1 and CDR2: MDHEN and SYDVKM. CDR3 region: CASSLVPSGVGNEQFF. CDR3 nucleotide sequence: TGTGCCAGCAGCTTAGTGCCCAGTGGGGTAGGCAATGAGCAGTTCTTC. Combining the CDR3 with reference TRBV28 and TRBJ2-1 gives the whole variable domain DVKVTQSSRYLVKRTGEKVFLECVQDMDHENMFWYRQDPGLGLRLIYFSYDVKMKEKGDIPEGYSVSREKKERFSLILESASTNQTSMYLCASSLVPSGVGNEQFFGPGTRLTVL.

This clone was seen only a few times. This chain links TRBV19 with TRBJ2-5, with 9 bases aligning to TRBD1. CDR3 length: 13 amino acids. The trim removed 9 bases at V and 4 bases at J, leaving 6 bases unmatched. Germline V gene sequence: CDR1 LNHDA, CDR2 SQIVND (reference sequence). The CDR3 DNA reads TGTGCCAGCGCCGAACAGGGGGCAGAGACCCAGTACTTC. Its translation is CASAEQGAETQYF.

V is TRBV18 and J is TRBJ2-7, with D uncertain. The CDR3 runs 14 residues. With 3 bases removed from V and 7 bases from J, the gap between germline ends came to 16 bases. CDR1 and CDR2 from the germline V gene are KGHSH and LQKENI. The CDR3 DNA sequence: TGTGCCAGCTCACCCCCGACGGGTTCGTGGGAGCAGTACTTC. It codes for CASSPPTGSWEQYF.

This clone has a count of ten or more. The CDR3 here is CASSGSAGANNEQFF. CDR3 bases: TGTGCCAGTAGTGGGTCTGCGGGAGCCAACAATGAGCAGTTCTTC. The chain has TRBV19 and TRBJ2-1; 7 bases align to TRBD2. The J segment lost 5 bases and the V segment lost 5 bases, leaving 9 bases of the junction unmatched. This CDR3 has 15 residues. In germline, CDR1 is LNHDA, CDR2 SQIVND (reference sequence).

This clone was counted between two and nine times. V usage is TRBV7-3 and J usage is TRBJ1-1, with D possibly TRBD1 on 5 matching bases. Trimming stripped 2 bases from V and 4 bases from J, with 23 bases between. CDR1 is SGHTA and CDR2 is FQGTGA in the germline V gene. This CDR3 region has 18 residues. The CDR3 DNA is TGTGCCAGCAGCTTATTGGGCAGGGTCGGTCGTGTGGCCACTGAAGCTTTCTTT. Translated: CASSLLGRVGRVATEAFF. The full variable domain, with the rest looked up from reference TRBV7-3 and TRBJ1-1, is GAGVSQTPSNKVTEKGKYVELRCDPISGHTALYWYRQSLGQGPEFLIYFQGTGAADDSGLPNDRFFAVRPEGSVSTLKIQRTERGDSAVYLCASSLLGRVGRVATEAFFGQGTRLTVV.